Each of the 5 T cell receptor beta chains below was sequenced from the same sample in a study of blood T cell repertoires in COVID-19. Method: immunoSEQ multiplex PCR; TCRdb's copy keeps in-frame clones and lacks some. The sample has tens of thousands of clones; more than 85% are singletons. Material: peripheral blood. The source is a woman of 80 years or more with acute or convalescent COVID-19.

V is TRBV6-5 and J is TRBJ1-2, with a possible D match to TRBD1 (5 bases). V lost 0 bases, J lost 4 bases, and 15 bases lay in between. The germline CDR1 and CDR2 sequences are MNHEY and SVGAGI. This CDR3 is 16 amino acids long. CDR3 DNA: TGTGCCAGCAGTTACTCGGAGGGGAGGGCCGGCTATGGCTACACCTTC. It specifies CASSYSEGRAGYGYTF.

V usage is TRBV7-3 and J usage is TRBJ2-1; 10 bases map to TRBD2. The CDR3 is made up of 16 amino acids. Germline-derived CDR1 and CDR2 are SGHTA and FQGTGA. Germline trimming cut 4 bases from V and 4 bases from J; bases unmatched to any gene: 7. The CDR3 bases are TGTGCCAGCAGCTCAAAGCGGGGGGGCCGGTACAATGAGCAGTTCTTC. Its protein product is CASSSKRGGRYNEQFF.

The chain employs TRBV19 and TRBJ2-1, with D perhaps matching TRBD1 (7 bases). Germline V gives CDR1 LNHDA, CDR2 SQIVND (reference sequence). Trimming took 5 bases from V and 8 from J, leaving 25 bases between them. This CDR3 comprises 17 residues. The CDR3 spells CASSLQGPRQGGDEQFF. DNA of the CDR3: TGTGCCAGTAGTCTGCAGGGCCCTCGACAGGGAGGTGATGAGCAGTTCTTC.

The chain recombines TRBV5-5 with TRBJ1-5; no reliable D call. Trimming removed 0 bases at V and 0 bases at J, with 7 bases between. This CDR3 spans 15 amino acids. Germline V lookup: CDR1 SGHKS, CDR2 YYEKEE (reference sequence). The CDR3 protein is CASSLVPYSNQPQHF. In DNA, the CDR3 is TGTGCCAGCAGCTTGGTTCCTTATAGCAATCAGCCCCAGCATTTT. The variable domain in full, with the rest retrieved from reference TRBV5-5 and TRBJ1-5, is DAGVTQSPTHLIKTRGQQVTLRCSPISGHKSVSWYQQVLGQGPQFIFQYYEKEERGRGNFPDRFSARQFPNYSSELNVNALLLGDSALYLCASSLVPYSNQPQHFGDGTRLSIL.

The chain employs TRBV4-1 and TRBJ2-5; maybe TRBD2 (6 bases). The ends were cut back, 2 bases at V and 3 bases at J, with 7 bases in the middle. Germline CDR1 MGHRA, CDR2 YSYEKL. This CDR3 spans 13 amino acids. The CDR3 coding sequence is TGCGCCAGCAGCCAAAGACTAGAAGAGACCCAGTACTTC. Protein product: CASSQRLEETQYF.